The T cell receptor beta chain under discussion was sequenced for a study of cytomegalovirus exposure and HLA in healthy donors. Study-wide results and caveats: Earlier analysis found most TCR beta V segments productive about 90% or about 30% of the time. One cluster of highly shared sequence variants probably arose as a sequencing artifact.

Regarding this clone: The antigen is unknown.

The V gene's germline CDR1 is MNHNY and CDR2 SVGAGI (reference sequence). This CDR3 has 14 amino acids. The trim removed 5 bases at V and 2 bases at J, leaving 5 bases unmatched. PCR was performed using 60 Vbeta and 13 Jbeta primers. TCRdb keeps only in-frame clones here, not all; method: immunoSEQ multiplex PCR. This table has tens of thousands of clones, 65% to 80% appearing once. Sequencing was done on a sample of PBMCs. This chain uses TRBV6-6 with TRBJ1-1; TRBD1 agrees at 7 bases. This TCR came from a woman in her 30s in good health and CMV-seronegative. The CDR3, as DNA: TGTGCCAGCAGTCGAGGGACAGCCAACACTGAAGCTTTCTTT. Translating it yields CASSRGTANTEAFF.